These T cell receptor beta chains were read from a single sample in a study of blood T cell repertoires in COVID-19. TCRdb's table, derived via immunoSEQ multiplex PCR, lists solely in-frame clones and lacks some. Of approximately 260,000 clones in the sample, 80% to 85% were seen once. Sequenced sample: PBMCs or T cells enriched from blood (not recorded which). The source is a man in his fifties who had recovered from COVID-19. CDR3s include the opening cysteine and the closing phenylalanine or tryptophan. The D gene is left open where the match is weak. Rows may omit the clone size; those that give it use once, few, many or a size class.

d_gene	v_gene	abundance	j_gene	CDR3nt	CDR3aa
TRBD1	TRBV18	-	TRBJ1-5	TGTGCCAGCTCACCACTCAGCCACAGGGGTCAGCCCCAGCATTTT	CASSPLSHRGQPQHF
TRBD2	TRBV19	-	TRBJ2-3	TGTGCCAGTAGTTATCTAGCGGGGGGCCGGAGCACAGATACGCAGTATTTT	CASSYLAGGRSTDTQYF
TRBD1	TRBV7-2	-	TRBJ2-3	TGTGCCAGCAGCTGGGACAGGGTGATCACAGATACGCAGTATTTT	CASSWDRVITDTQYF
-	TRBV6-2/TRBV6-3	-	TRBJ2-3	TGTGCCAGCAGTTACTCGATAGCCGGCGCCAAGGATACGCAGTATTTT	CASSYSIAGAKDTQYF
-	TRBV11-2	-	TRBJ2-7	TGTGCCAGCAGTTCTTTCGGGGACGAGCAGTACTTC	CASSSFGDEQYF
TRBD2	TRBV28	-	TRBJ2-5	TGTGCCAGCAGAAGACTAGCGGGAGCAGTAGAGACCCAGTACTTC	CASRRLAGAVETQYF
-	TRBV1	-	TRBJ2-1	TGCACCAGCAGCCAAAGTTCCGTGGGGGGGCCCCACAATGAGCAGTTCTTC	CTSSQSSVGGPHNEQFF
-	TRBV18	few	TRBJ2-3	TGTGCCAGCTCACCGCAGACTAGTCTCCCAGATACGCAGTATTTT	CASSPQTSLPDTQYF
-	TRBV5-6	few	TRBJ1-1	TGTGCCAGCAGCGGGAGACTGGGCTCGTGGGAAGCTTTCTTT	CASSGRLGSWEAFF
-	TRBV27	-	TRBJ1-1	TGTGCCAGCAGTTTAGGCTTGAACACTGAAGCTTTCTTT	CASSLGLNTEAFF
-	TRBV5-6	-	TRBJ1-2	TGTGCCAGCAGCTTTCGTCAGGTCGGCTACACCTTC	CASSFRQVGYTF
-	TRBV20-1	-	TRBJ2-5	TGCAGTGCTAGACACCCAGGGGCCCAGTACTTC	CSARHPGAQYF
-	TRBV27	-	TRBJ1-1	TGTGCCAGCAGCCTGAATCTCAGGGGTACTGAAGCTTTCTTT	CASSLNLRGTEAFF
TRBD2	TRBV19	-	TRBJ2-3	TGTGCCAGTAGTATAAGCGGGGGGGCCGTGGGTGCGGATACGCAGTATTTT	CASSISGGAVGADTQYF
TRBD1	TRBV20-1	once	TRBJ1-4	TGCAGTGCAAGGGACAGTCGTAAACTGTTTTTT	CSARDSRKLFF
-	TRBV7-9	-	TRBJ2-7	TGTGCCAGCAGCGACGGACAGCCACTTAAAGGAGAGCAGTACTTC	CASSDGQPLKGEQYF
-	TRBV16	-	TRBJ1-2	TGTGCCAGCAGCCGTTCCTCCTTAGGCGGGCTAGGGACCTTC	CASSRSSLGGLGTF
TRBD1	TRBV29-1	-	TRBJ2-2	TGCAGCGTAACCGGGACAGGGGTCGGGGAGCTGTTTTTT	CSVTGTGVGELFF
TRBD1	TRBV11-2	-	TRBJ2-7	TGTGCCAGCAGCTCGGGACAGGGTAGGAGAGAGCAGTACTTC	CASSSGQGRREQYF
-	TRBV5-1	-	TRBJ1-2	TGCGCCAGCAGCCAACAGGGCGCCAACTATGGCTACACCTTC	CASSQQGANYGYTF
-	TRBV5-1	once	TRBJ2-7	TGCGCCAGCAGCCTGGACGATTTCGGCGAGCAGTACTTC	CASSLDDFGEQYF
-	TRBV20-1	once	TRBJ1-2	TGCAGTGCTATCCTTGACTATGGCTACACCTTC	CSAILDYGYTF
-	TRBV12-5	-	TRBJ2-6	TGTGCTAGTGGTTTAGCAGGGCCCGGGGCCAACGTCCTGACTTTC	CASGLAGPGANVLTF
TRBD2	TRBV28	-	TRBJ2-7	TGTGCCAGCAGTCCCGGGACTAGCGGGATTTATGGAGGCGAGCAGTACTTC	CASSPGTSGIYGGEQYF
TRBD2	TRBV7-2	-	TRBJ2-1	TGTGCCAGCAGCTTTCGGACTAGCGGATACAATGAGCAGTTCTTC	CASSFRTSGYNEQFF
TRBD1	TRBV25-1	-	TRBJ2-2	TGTGCCAGCAGTTTCCCGGGACAGACGAACACCGGGGAGCTGTTTTTT	CASSFPGQTNTGELFF
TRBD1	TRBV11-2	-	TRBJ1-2	TGTGCCAGCAGCGACGTGGGACAGGGGGTGAACTATGGCTACACCTTC	CASSDVGQGVNYGYTF
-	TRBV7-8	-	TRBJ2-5	TGTGCCAGCAGCCCCCGACAGGGTTCGGGAGCGGTCCAAGAGACCCAGTACTTC	CASSPRQGSGAVQETQYF
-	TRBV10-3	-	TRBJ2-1	TGTGCCATCAGTACGACAGGCCCCAATGAGCAGTTCTTC	CAISTTGPNEQFF
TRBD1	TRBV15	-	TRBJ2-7	TGTGCCACCAGCAGGGACAGGAACTCCTACGAGCAGTACTTC	CATSRDRNSYEQYF
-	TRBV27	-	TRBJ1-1	TGTGCCAGCAGGGACCGACAGACCGGAACCACTGAAGCTTTCTTT	CASRDRQTGTTEAFF
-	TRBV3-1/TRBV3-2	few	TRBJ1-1	TGTGCCAGCACCCAAGCCGGGGGGACTGAAGCTTTCTTT	CASTQAGGTEAFF
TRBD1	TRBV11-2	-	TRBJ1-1	TGTGCCAGCAGGAGGACAGGGATGAAGATCACTGAAGCTTTCTTT	CASRRTGMKITEAFF
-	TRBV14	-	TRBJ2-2	TGTGCCAGCAGCCAAGACCCGACCCTTCAGGGGGGGAACACCGGGGAGCTGTTTTTT	CASSQDPTLQGGNTGELFF
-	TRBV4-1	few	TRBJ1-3	TGCGCCAGCAGCCAAGAACGTTCACAGCCTGGAAACACCATATATTTT	CASSQERSQPGNTIYF
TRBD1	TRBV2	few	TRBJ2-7	TGTGCCAGCAGGACCGACAGGGCCTCCTACGAGCAGTACTTC	CASRTDRASYEQYF
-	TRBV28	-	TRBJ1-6	TGTGCCAGCAGACAAAGACAGTCCAATTCACCCCTCCACTTT	CASRQRQSNSPLHF
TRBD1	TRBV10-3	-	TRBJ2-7	TGTGCCATCAGATACGGACAGGGAGTCGACGAGCAGTACTTC	CAIRYGQGVDEQYF
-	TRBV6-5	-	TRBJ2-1	TGTGCCAGCAGGAGGGTCAATGAGCAGTTCTTC	CASRRVNEQFF